This TCR beta chain comes out of a study of shared clonotypes between healthy human individuals. Clones were read by immunoSEQ multiplex PCR, and TCRdb kept only the in-frame ones, dropping some. Among roughly 1,800,000 clones listed, around 96% were seen once. Only CD45RO-negative cells positively selected for CCR7 counted as naive CD8 cells, so terminally differentiated effector memory CD45RA+ cells were excluded. Unmatched junction bases numbered 5, after V lost 5 bases and J lost 8 bases. CDR1 and CDR2 (germline): MNHEY, SMNVEV (reference sequence). CDR3 length: 15 amino acids. The specimen sequenced was naive CD8+ T cells sorted from blood. This clonotype was sampled from a man aged 18 to 29 in good health. This chain uses TRBV27 with TRBJ2-1, with 14 bases identical to TRBD2. CDR3 in amino acids: CASSTGLAGGDEQFF. Written as DNA, the CDR3 is TGTGCCAGCAGTACAGGACTAGCGGGAGGCGATGAGCAGTTCTTC.